This T cell receptor beta chain was recorded in a study of vaccination and CD4 T cells after COVID-19. About this clonotype: The antigen is unknown.

Sequence data for DNA of cultured CD4+ T cells were generated by the Oncomine TCR Beta short-read assay. TCRdb used MiXCR to reprocess the PCR reads, holding one entry per CDR3 protein. The table lists about 14,000 distinct CDR3 sequences, 75% to 80% of them singletons, with 9.6% in the top ten. V lost 8 bases, J lost 2 bases, and 11 bases stayed unmatched. The germline V gene encodes CDR1 MNHNS and CDR2 SASEGT. This CDR3 contains 16 residues. Treatment indicated: roughly 11-day PBMC culture with coronavirus spike peptide pools or control peptides (ViraFEST assay). This TCR was sampled from a human donor who received a COVID-19 vaccine. This specimen was CD4+ T cells from blood, cultured in vitro, taken after SARS-CoV-2 vaccination. The gene calls are TRBV6-1 and TRBJ1-5, with 8 bases aligning to TRBD1. The CDR3 coding sequence is TGTGCCAGCTTAGACAGGGGAAGATTGGGCAATCAGCCCCAGCATTTT. Encoded protein: CASLDRGRLGNQPQHF.